The clone carrying this TCR beta chain was counted many times. The antigen is not known. There are 14 residues in the CDR3. The germline gives CDR1 LGHDT, CDR2 YNNKEL (reference sequence). The V segment lost 4 bases and the J segment 8 bases; nucleotides outside the gene matches: 8. The data belong to a study of T cells after yellow fever vaccination. 5'RACE template switching generated TCR cDNA, adding a universal primer site and UMIs. TCRdb itself ran the 5' RACE reads through MiXCR, one entry per CDR3 protein. This sample has roughly 500,000 distinct CDR3 sequences, with roughly a fifth found just once. The study's findings and limits: Most primary-vaccination clones recurred post-booster (roughly 96% CD4, over 70% CD8). Abundant clonotypes from the bulk population could have been carried over as contaminants into FACS-sorted repertoires. It was the secondary response that reached its peak faster, day 5 versus 15, but it was weaker.

The source is a man aged 25 to 45 who received the YFV17D yellow fever vaccine. The chain carries TRBV3-1 and TRBJ2-1; 7 bases are a match to TRBD2. The source was PBMCs, collected 15 days after the yellow fever booster vaccination. The CDR3 nucleotides are TGTGCCAGCAGCCCCATGACTAGCTCCCATGAGCAGTTCTTC. This gives the protein CASSPMTSSHEQFF.